Listed below are T cell receptor beta chains from one sample, sequenced in a study of identical twins. In TCRdb, the 5' RACE reads were re-called with MiXCR into one record per CDR3 protein. The table includes about 890,000 distinct CDR3 sequences, about 12% detected once. This sample also appeared in a second study, on yellow fever vaccine responses in identical twins.

Sequencing input: PBMCs. Source of these receptors: a woman between 18 and 29 years old in good health. Both conserved end residues are part of each CDR3. A D gene is named only where the DNA matches it firmly. Rows may omit the clone size; those that give it use once, few, many or a size class.

J gene: TRBJ2-7
V gene: TRBV12-3/TRBV12-4
clone size: many
D gene: -
CDR3 DNA: TGTGCCAGCAGTTTGGGGCCACAAAAGCTTACCTACGAGCAGTACTTC
CDR3 protein: CASSLGPQKLTYEQYF

J gene: TRBJ2-5
V gene: TRBV7-2
clone size: -
D gene: TRBD1
CDR3 DNA: TGTGCCAGCAGCCCAAGGGACAGGGTAGGCGAGACCCAGTACTTC
CDR3 protein: CASSPRDRVGETQYF

J gene: TRBJ2-5
V gene: TRBV4-1
clone size: few
D gene: -
CDR3 DNA: TGCGCCAGCAGCCAAGTGGGCCCCGAGGGGCAAACCCAGTACTTC
CDR3 protein: CASSQVGPEGQTQYF

J gene: TRBJ2-5
V gene: TRBV20-1
clone size: few
D gene: -
CDR3 DNA: TGCAGTGCTAGAGTCGCAGGACACCTAGAGGAGACCCAGTACTTC
CDR3 protein: CSARVAGHLEETQYF

J gene: TRBJ1-1
V gene: TRBV5-5
clone size: few
D gene: -
CDR3 DNA: TGTGCCAGCAGCGGTGTGGGCGGCAGAGACACTGAAGCTTTCTTT
CDR3 protein: CASSGVGGRDTEAFF

J gene: TRBJ2-3
V gene: TRBV12-3/TRBV12-4
clone size: many
D gene: TRBD2
CDR3 DNA: TGTGCCAGCAGGGCTGGGACTAGCGGGAGCCCAGATACGCAGTATTTT
CDR3 protein: CASRAGTSGSPDTQYF

J gene: TRBJ2-1
V gene: TRBV2
clone size: -
D gene: -
CDR3 DNA: TGTGCCAGCAGACGGGGACCGCGGGAGCAGTTCTTC
CDR3 protein: CASRRGPREQFF

J gene: TRBJ2-6
V gene: TRBV5-6
clone size: few
D gene: -
CDR3 DNA: TGTGCCAGCAGCTTGGACCATTCTGGGGCCAACGTCCTGACTTTC
CDR3 protein: CASSLDHSGANVLTF

J gene: TRBJ2-7
V gene: TRBV12-3/TRBV12-4
clone size: -
D gene: TRBD1
CDR3 DNA: TGTGCCAGCAGTTTACTCGGGACAGCCTACGAGCAGTACTTC
CDR3 protein: CASSLLGTAYEQYF

J gene: TRBJ1-4
V gene: TRBV12-3/TRBV12-4
clone size: many
D gene: -
CDR3 DNA: TGTGCCAGCAGTCCTCGGCCCAATGAAAAACTGTTTTTT
CDR3 protein: CASSPRPNEKLFF

J gene: TRBJ2-3
V gene: TRBV10-3
clone size: -
D gene: -
CDR3 DNA: TGTGCCATCAGCTTGGCGGGAAGCACAGATACGCAGTATTTT
CDR3 protein: CAISLAGSTDTQYF

J gene: TRBJ1-1
V gene: TRBV6-5
clone size: -
D gene: TRBD1
CDR3 DNA: TGTGCCAGCAGTTACTCGTTCCAGGGGGATGAAGCTTTCTTT
CDR3 protein: CASSYSFQGDEAFF

J gene: TRBJ2-4
V gene: TRBV28
clone size: few
D gene: -
CDR3 DNA: TGTGCCAGCAGTTCCGGGCTCCCGACTACCCAGTACTTC
CDR3 protein: CASSSGLPTTQYF

J gene: TRBJ2-3
V gene: TRBV3-1
clone size: few
D gene: TRBD2
CDR3 DNA: TGTGCCAGCAGCTACCGACTAGCAGATACAGATACGCAGTATTTT
CDR3 protein: CASSYRLADTDTQYF

J gene: TRBJ2-4
V gene: TRBV12-5
clone size: once
D gene: TRBD1
CDR3 DNA: TGTGCCCTCTGTTTTCCCTTACGGGAACAGGGGGCCGAAAACATTCAGTACTTC
CDR3 protein: CALCFPLREQGAENIQYF

J gene: TRBJ2-2
V gene: TRBV6-1
clone size: -
D gene: -
CDR3 DNA: TGTGCCAGCAGACCACCCGGTCGAATTGACACCGGGGAGCTGTTTTTT
CDR3 protein: CASRPPGRIDTGELFF

J gene: TRBJ2-3
V gene: TRBV5-1
clone size: few
D gene: TRBD2
CDR3 DNA: TGCGCCAGCAGCACGGGGGGTTGGACAGATACGCAGTATTTT
CDR3 protein: CASSTGGWTDTQYF

J gene: TRBJ2-5
V gene: TRBV10-2
clone size: -
D gene: -
CDR3 DNA: TGCGCCAGCAGTGATAGGGTGTGGGAGACCCAGTACTTC
CDR3 protein: CASSDRVWETQYF

J gene: TRBJ1-5
V gene: TRBV6-5
clone size: few
D gene: -
CDR3 DNA: TGTGCCAGCAGTTACACGGGGACAAGATTTAATCAGCCCCAGCATTTT
CDR3 protein: CASSYTGTRFNQPQHF

J gene: TRBJ2-2
V gene: TRBV20-1
clone size: -
D gene: TRBD2
CDR3 DNA: TGCAGTGCTAAGTCTAGCGGGGGGGCAGGCGGGGAGCTGTTTTTT
CDR3 protein: CSAKSSGGAGGELFF

J gene: TRBJ2-3
V gene: TRBV10-3
clone size: many
D gene: TRBD1
CDR3 DNA: TGTGCCACCAAAGGGGAGACAGGGATGGATACGCAGTATTTT
CDR3 protein: CATKGETGMDTQYF

J gene: TRBJ2-4
V gene: TRBV7-9
clone size: few
D gene: TRBD1
CDR3 DNA: TGTGCCAGCGGGGACAGAAAAAACATTCAGTACTTC
CDR3 protein: CASGDRKNIQYF

J gene: TRBJ2-1
V gene: TRBV12-3/TRBV12-4
clone size: few
D gene: -
CDR3 DNA: TGTGCCAGCAGTCCCCGGGCGGTAGGCAATGAGCAGTTCTTC
CDR3 protein: CASSPRAVGNEQFF

J gene: TRBJ2-7
V gene: TRBV2
clone size: -
D gene: -
CDR3 DNA: TGTGCCAGCAGGGCCTACGAGCAGTACTTC
CDR3 protein: CASRAYEQYF

J gene: TRBJ2-1
V gene: TRBV4-2
clone size: many
D gene: TRBD2
CDR3 DNA: TGTGCCAGCAGGGGACTAGCGGGAGTCGGACAGTTCTTC
CDR3 protein: CASRGLAGVGQFF

J gene: TRBJ2-5
V gene: TRBV28
clone size: -
D gene: -
CDR3 DNA: TGTGCCGCTGGCTCCGGGGGTGGGGAAGAGACCCAGTACTTC
CDR3 protein: CAAGSGGGEETQYF

J gene: TRBJ1-2
V gene: TRBV6-6
clone size: few
D gene: -
CDR3 DNA: TGTGCCAGCAGTCGGGTAGAGGGCATTGTCACCTTC
CDR3 protein: CASSRVEGIVTF

J gene: TRBJ2-7
V gene: TRBV11-2
clone size: few
D gene: TRBD1
CDR3 DNA: TGTGCCAGCAACGACCGGACAGGGACCCTGGAGCAGTACTTC
CDR3 protein: CASNDRTGTLEQYF

J gene: TRBJ1-3
V gene: TRBV21-1
clone size: -
D gene: -
CDR3 DNA: TGTGCCAGCCGCAGACTAAAAACGTCTATCCTCAGCTCTGGAAACACCATATATTTT
CDR3 protein: CASRRLKTSILSSGNTIYF

J gene: TRBJ2-1
V gene: TRBV10-3
clone size: -
D gene: TRBD2
CDR3 DNA: TGTGCCATCAGTGAGTTGACAGCGGGGGACCACAATGAGCAGTTCTTC
CDR3 protein: CAISELTAGDHNEQFF

J gene: TRBJ2-3
V gene: TRBV3-1
clone size: few
D gene: TRBD1
CDR3 DNA: TGTGCCAGCAGCGCTAGACAGGGGGTCACAGATACGCAGTATTTT
CDR3 protein: CASSARQGVTDTQYF

J gene: TRBJ2-1
V gene: TRBV7-6
clone size: -
D gene: -
CDR3 DNA: TGTGCCAGCAGCTCCCTTGAGGGTCCCTACAATGAGCAGTTCTTC
CDR3 protein: CASSSLEGPYNEQFF

J gene: TRBJ2-7
V gene: TRBV4-1
clone size: few
D gene: -
CDR3 DNA: TGCGCCAGCAGCCAACTTACTGGGACATCTTCCTACGAGCAGTACTTC
CDR3 protein: CASSQLTGTSSYEQYF

J gene: TRBJ2-1
V gene: TRBV6-4
clone size: -
D gene: TRBD2
CDR3 DNA: TGTGCCAGCAGTGACTCGTCGGGAGGCTCCTACAATGAGCAGTTCTTC
CDR3 protein: CASSDSSGGSYNEQFF

J gene: TRBJ2-2
V gene: TRBV6-1
clone size: -
D gene: TRBD2
CDR3 DNA: TGTGCCAGCAGTGAACCGACTAGCGGGATTGTTGCCGGGGAGCTGTTTTTT
CDR3 protein: CASSEPTSGIVAGELFF

J gene: TRBJ1-1
V gene: TRBV7-2
clone size: few
D gene: -
CDR3 DNA: TGTGCCAGCAGCTTAGTTCCGGGACTGTCCACTGAAGCTTTCTTT
CDR3 protein: CASSLVPGLSTEAFF

J gene: TRBJ2-7
V gene: TRBV7-9
clone size: -
D gene: -
CDR3 DNA: TGTGCCAGCAGCCCCGCCCAGGGTTTAAGCTCCTACGAGCAGTACTTC
CDR3 protein: CASSPAQGLSSYEQYF

J gene: TRBJ2-3
V gene: TRBV4-1
clone size: few
D gene: TRBD2
CDR3 DNA: TGCGCCAGCAGCCAAGATGGTATGGCTAGCGGGGCCCCCACAGATACGCAGTATTTT
CDR3 protein: CASSQDGMASGAPTDTQYF

J gene: TRBJ1-2
V gene: TRBV12-3/TRBV12-4
clone size: few
D gene: -
CDR3 DNA: TGTGCCAGCAGTTTAGGGGGTTTCGGCTACACCTTC
CDR3 protein: CASSLGGFGYTF